This is a list of T cell receptor beta chains from one sample in a study of CD8+CD57+ T cells in acquired aplastic anemia. A single record per CDR3 protein comes from TCRdb applying MiXCR to the reads. This sample has hundreds of thousands of distinct CDR3 sequences, with under 80% found just once. Material for sequencing was sorted CD4+, CD8+, or CD8+CD57+ T cells (not recorded which) from PBMCs. These receptors were taken from a human donor in good health, serving as a control. CDR3s include the opening cysteine and the closing phenylalanine or tryptophan.

V gene	CDR3 protein
TRBV15	CATSRVRIGELFF
TRBV7-9	CASSYIAGYEQYF
TRBV5-1	CASSGGSGQATQYF
TRBV20-1	CSARRTALSGANVLTF
TRBV5-1	CASSLFRNTETQYF
TRBV9	CASSARTGSSYEQYF
TRBV2	CASRKNRDDGYTF
TRBV25-1	CASSEFGTGAYFLGGYTF
TRBV29-1	CSGQTSGQGDEQFF
TRBV19	CASTNGRAGTGELFF
TRBV7-8	CASSLGARVSEAFF
TRBV7-2	CASSSGDLNTQAFF
TRBV4-3	CASSQDRGAEEKLFF
TRBV20-1	CSVRAGEEFF
TRBV5-5	CASGLGANYGYTF
TRBV9	CASSSHGTTYEQYF
TRBV6-5	CASSYMRGRDQPQHF
TRBV20-1	CSAGLRQGATEAFF
TRBV10-3	CAISDTGGGETQYF
TRBV15	CATSRQRGAYNEDFF
TRBV25-1	CASSAADRTDYGYTF
TRBV29-1	CSVVGQFYGYTF
TRBV7-6	CASGLRHKYGYTF
TRBV12-3/TRBV12-4	CASSLGGFDEQYF
TRBV7-8	CASSVSGSDTQYFF
TRBV2	CASSLALGGYTF
TRBV7-9	CASSCAGKTEYLPQHF
TRBV7-2	CASSDVWAGETSYF
TRBV29-1	CSANGGTGELFF
TRBV5-6	CASSLRQAVRGYTF
TRBV20-1	CSALRSGLEQAFF
TRBV7-3	CASSAAGQGNTEAF
TRBV6-2/TRBV6-3	CASSLAGHNSPLHF
TRBV5-4	CASSLAPRQGYMNTEAFF
TRBV2	CASQVLSPGTEAFF
TRBV7-2	CASSVARRGHYGYNF
TRBV2	CASSSTGPGYDSPLHF
TRBV15	CATSRDRFQSQPQHF
TRBV9	CASSAVPRGVRHTF
TRBV15	CATSRDPGGQLIPQHF
TRBV12-3/TRBV12-4	CASSSNRGQGTDTQYF
TRBV7-3	CASSPPEAGGFNEQFF